A selection of T cell receptor beta chains follows, all from one sample in a study of beta chain features in type 1 diabetes. Generated by immunoSEQ multiplex PCR, the TCRdb table keeps only in-frame clones and is missing some. The sample holds 240,000 or so clones; about 25% are singletons and the top ten take approximately 4%. Sequenced: central memory CD4+ T cells from blood. The receptors were gathered from a man younger than 45 in good health. CDR3s include the opening cysteine and the closing phenylalanine or tryptophan. A D gene is named only where the DNA matches it firmly. Clone size is shown for a subset of rows, as once, few, many or a class of expanded clone.

V gene: TRBV10-3
D gene: -
clone size: few
J gene: TRBJ1-2
CDR3 DNA: TGTGCCATCAGTCACACGGATTCCACTCCCGCCTATGGCTACACCTTC
CDR3 protein: CAISHTDSTPAYGYTF

V gene: TRBV7-2
D gene: -
clone size: -
J gene: TRBJ2-2
CDR3 DNA: TGTGCCAGCATCCAAGGGGACACCGGGGAGCTGTTTTTT
CDR3 protein: CASIQGDTGELFF

V gene: TRBV7-9
D gene: TRBD2
clone size: -
J gene: TRBJ2-5
CDR3 DNA: TGTGCCAGCAGCAAACTGGGTCCTGGCGGGGGGAAAGAGACCCAGTACTTC
CDR3 protein: CASSKLGPGGGKETQYF

V gene: TRBV5-1
D gene: TRBD1
clone size: -
J gene: TRBJ1-3
CDR3 DNA: TGCGCCAGCAGCCCGGGACAGGGGATTGGAAACACCATATATTTT
CDR3 protein: CASSPGQGIGNTIYF

V gene: TRBV15
D gene: TRBD2
clone size: few
J gene: TRBJ2-1
CDR3 DNA: TGTGCCACCAGCCCTACTCTAGCGGGGGGGGCGGAGCAGTTCTTC
CDR3 protein: CATSPTLAGGAEQFF

V gene: TRBV29-1
D gene: TRBD1
clone size: few
J gene: TRBJ2-1
CDR3 DNA: TGCAGCGTTGAAGATTCCCCCAGGGGGATCAATGAGCAGTTCTTC
CDR3 protein: CSVEDSPRGINEQFF

V gene: TRBV2
D gene: -
clone size: few
J gene: TRBJ2-1
CDR3 DNA: TGTGCCAGCAGCGTCTCAAGGGAAGGCGAGCAGTTCTTC
CDR3 protein: CASSVSREGEQFF

V gene: TRBV9
D gene: -
clone size: -
J gene: TRBJ2-5
CDR3 DNA: TGTGCCAGCAGCCCCCTGAACGGGGGTGTGACCCAGTACTTC
CDR3 protein: CASSPLNGGVTQYF

V gene: TRBV2
D gene: -
clone size: few
J gene: TRBJ2-7
CDR3 DNA: TGTGCCAGCAGTCTCGTCAGGACAGACGAGCAGTACTTC
CDR3 protein: CASSLVRTDEQYF

V gene: TRBV6-5
D gene: -
clone size: -
J gene: TRBJ2-5
CDR3 DNA: TGTGCCACAGGGTCAACTGGAGAGACCCAGTACTTC
CDR3 protein: CATGSTGETQYF

V gene: TRBV30
D gene: -
clone size: few
J gene: TRBJ1-5
CDR3 DNA: TGTGCCGTCGAGTGGGGGGATCAGCCCCAGCATTTT
CDR3 protein: CAVEWGDQPQHF

V gene: TRBV27
D gene: -
clone size: -
J gene: TRBJ2-7
CDR3 DNA: TGTGCCACCCGGGGAACCTACGAGCAGTACTTC
CDR3 protein: CATRGTYEQYF

V gene: TRBV20-1
D gene: -
clone size: -
J gene: TRBJ2-3
CDR3 DNA: TGCAGTGCCCCAACGGATACGCAGTATTTT
CDR3 protein: CSAPTDTQYF

V gene: TRBV7-6
D gene: TRBD1
clone size: -
J gene: TRBJ2-4
CDR3 DNA: TGTGCCAGCAGCTTAGTAAGCAGGGGGCGCGACAAAAACATTCAGTACTTC
CDR3 protein: CASSLVSRGRDKNIQYF

V gene: TRBV29-1
D gene: TRBD1
clone size: few
J gene: TRBJ1-1
CDR3 DNA: TGCAGCGTTGGAGGGGGCGAAGGTGAGGCTTTCTTT
CDR3 protein: CSVGGGEGEAFF

V gene: TRBV29-1
D gene: -
clone size: -
J gene: TRBJ2-7
CDR3 DNA: TGCAGCGTTAAAGACGGAGGAGGGCAGTACTTC
CDR3 protein: CSVKDGGGQYF

V gene: TRBV7-9
D gene: TRBD2
clone size: few
J gene: TRBJ2-3
CDR3 DNA: TGTGCCAGCAGGGGAGGGCCGACAAGCACAGATACGCAGTATTTT
CDR3 protein: CASRGGPTSTDTQYF

V gene: TRBV25-1
D gene: -
clone size: -
J gene: TRBJ2-1
CDR3 DNA: TGTGCCAGTGGGCAAGCGGGCTCCCTCTACAATGAGCAGTTCTTC
CDR3 protein: CASGQAGSLYNEQFF

V gene: TRBV29-1
D gene: TRBD2
clone size: few
J gene: TRBJ2-7
CDR3 DNA: TGCAGCGTTCTACCCGCTATCGGGCTAGCGGGAGGGTATAAGCAGTACTTC
CDR3 protein: CSVLPAIGLAGGYKQYF

V gene: TRBV10-3
D gene: -
clone size: -
J gene: TRBJ2-7
CDR3 DNA: TGTGCCATCAGTGAGGGGGACCGGGGCAGGCAGTACTTC
CDR3 protein: CAISEGDRGRQYF

V gene: TRBV7-2
D gene: -
clone size: few
J gene: TRBJ2-5
CDR3 DNA: TGTGCCAGCACACCAGGAGGGGTGCAAGAGACCCAGTACTTC
CDR3 protein: CASTPGGVQETQYF

V gene: TRBV18
D gene: -
clone size: -
J gene: TRBJ2-5
CDR3 DNA: TGTGCCAGCCTTGTGGGGATTGGAGAGACCCAGTACTTC
CDR3 protein: CASLVGIGETQYF

V gene: TRBV7-2
D gene: TRBD2
clone size: few
J gene: TRBJ2-1
CDR3 DNA: TGTGCCAGCAGCCAAAATAGCGGGAGGGCCGGTGAGCAGTTCTTC
CDR3 protein: CASSQNSGRAGEQFF

V gene: TRBV6-1
D gene: -
clone size: few
J gene: TRBJ2-7
CDR3 DNA: TGTGCCAGCAGTCTATACAGGGACGAGCAGTACTTC
CDR3 protein: CASSLYRDEQYF

V gene: TRBV28
D gene: -
clone size: few
J gene: TRBJ1-5
CDR3 DNA: TGTGCCAGCAGCCAGGGCGCCTCGCAGCCCCAGCATTTT
CDR3 protein: CASSQGASQPQHF

V gene: TRBV7-2
D gene: TRBD2
clone size: -
J gene: TRBJ2-5
CDR3 DNA: TGTGCCATCGGGACTAGCGGCCTGCCGGAGACCCAGTACTTC
CDR3 protein: CAIGTSGLPETQYF

V gene: TRBV29-1
D gene: -
clone size: few
J gene: TRBJ2-7
CDR3 DNA: TGCAGCGTCGTCCCTCTCAAGCGGACATTACCCTACGAGCAGTACTTC
CDR3 protein: CSVVPLKRTLPYEQYF

V gene: TRBV2
D gene: -
clone size: few
J gene: TRBJ2-4
CDR3 DNA: TGTGCCAGCAGTTTACAGGGTAGGGACATTCAGTACTTC
CDR3 protein: CASSLQGRDIQYF

V gene: TRBV5-1
D gene: -
clone size: -
J gene: TRBJ1-2
CDR3 DNA: TGCGCCAGCAGCTTGGGGAGAGACAACTATGGCTACACCTTC
CDR3 protein: CASSLGRDNYGYTF

V gene: TRBV7-9
D gene: TRBD1
clone size: -
J gene: TRBJ1-1
CDR3 DNA: TGTGCCAGCAGCTTGAACAGGGGGAACACTGAAGCTTTCTTT
CDR3 protein: CASSLNRGNTEAFF

V gene: TRBV6-6
D gene: -
clone size: -
J gene: TRBJ2-3
CDR3 DNA: TGTGCCAGCAGTTACGGAGTTAGCACAGATACGCAGTATTTT
CDR3 protein: CASSYGVSTDTQYF

V gene: TRBV30
D gene: -
clone size: many
J gene: TRBJ2-7
CDR3 DNA: TGTGCCTGGACGAGAGGGTACGAGCAGTACTTC
CDR3 protein: CAWTRGYEQYF

V gene: TRBV11-2
D gene: TRBD1
clone size: -
J gene: TRBJ2-7
CDR3 DNA: TGTGCCAGCAGGCCCCTGACAGGGGTTAATTACGAGCAGTACTTC
CDR3 protein: CASRPLTGVNYEQYF

V gene: TRBV28
D gene: -
clone size: -
J gene: TRBJ2-5
CDR3 DNA: TGTGCCAGCATGTCCTCGGGGGCGACCCAGTACTTC
CDR3 protein: CASMSSGATQYF

V gene: TRBV7-9
D gene: -
clone size: -
J gene: TRBJ2-1
CDR3 DNA: TGTGCCAGCAGCTTTCATGGACTTGAGCAGTTCTTC
CDR3 protein: CASSFHGLEQFF

V gene: TRBV7-2
D gene: -
clone size: few
J gene: TRBJ2-7
CDR3 DNA: TGTGCCAGCACGCTCACAGGAGGGTCCTACGAGCAGTACTTC
CDR3 protein: CASTLTGGSYEQYF

V gene: TRBV9
D gene: TRBD1
clone size: -
J gene: TRBJ1-1
CDR3 DNA: TGTGCCAGCAGCCCCAGACAGGGTGGAACTGAAGCTTTCTTT
CDR3 protein: CASSPRQGGTEAFF

V gene: TRBV30
D gene: -
clone size: -
J gene: TRBJ1-2
CDR3 DNA: TGTGCCTGGAGTGGCGCCACGAGGGGACGAGGCTACACCTTC
CDR3 protein: CAWSGATRGRGYTF

V gene: TRBV9
D gene: -
clone size: few
J gene: TRBJ1-3
CDR3 DNA: TGTGCCAGCAGCGTAGATGGAGGAAGAAACACCATATATTTT
CDR3 protein: CASSVDGGRNTIYF

V gene: TRBV6-6
D gene: -
clone size: -
J gene: TRBJ2-5
CDR3 DNA: TGTGCCAGCAGTTACACACAGGGAGATGGAGGGACCCAGTACTTC
CDR3 protein: CASSYTQGDGGTQYF

V gene: TRBV9
D gene: -
clone size: many
J gene: TRBJ2-3
CDR3 DNA: TGTGCCAGCAGCGGGCTAATCTCCCCCACAGATACGCAGTATTTT
CDR3 protein: CASSGLISPTDTQYF

V gene: TRBV11-2
D gene: -
clone size: few
J gene: TRBJ2-7
CDR3 DNA: TGTGCCAGCAGCTTATACCAGGCTGAAGAGCAGTACTTC
CDR3 protein: CASSLYQAEEQYF

V gene: TRBV6-6
D gene: -
clone size: few
J gene: TRBJ2-5
CDR3 DNA: TGTGCCAGCAGTTACCAGGCGGCGGCCGCTGGGGAGACCCAGTACTTC
CDR3 protein: CASSYQAAAAGETQYF

V gene: TRBV10-3
D gene: -
clone size: -
J gene: TRBJ2-2
CDR3 DNA: TGTGCCATCAGTAACATAGCGAGAGGGGAGCTGTTTTTT
CDR3 protein: CAISNIARGELFF

V gene: TRBV11-2
D gene: TRBD1
clone size: -
J gene: TRBJ2-1
CDR3 DNA: TGTGCCAGCAGTTCCTCGACAGGGCACAATGAGCAGTTCTTC
CDR3 protein: CASSSSTGHNEQFF

V gene: TRBV5-6
D gene: -
clone size: -
J gene: TRBJ1-6
CDR3 DNA: TGTGCCAGCAGCTTGGGCGGAGGGACTAATAATTCACCCCTCCACTTT
CDR3 protein: CASSLGGGTNNSPLHF

V gene: TRBV7-2
D gene: -
clone size: -
J gene: TRBJ2-7
CDR3 DNA: TGCGCGACTAGTCGTCTCAAGACGGAGCAGTACTTC
CDR3 protein: CATSRLKTEQYF

V gene: TRBV7-2
D gene: TRBD1
clone size: -
J gene: TRBJ1-2
CDR3 DNA: TGTGCCAGCAGCCGGGACAGGGTACGGGGCTACACCTTC
CDR3 protein: CASSRDRVRGYTF

V gene: TRBV5-4
D gene: -
clone size: few
J gene: TRBJ1-2
CDR3 DNA: TGTGCCAGCAGCTTTGATGGGCGTAACTATGGCTACACCTTC
CDR3 protein: CASSFDGRNYGYTF

V gene: TRBV19
D gene: -
clone size: few
J gene: TRBJ2-1
CDR3 DNA: TGTGCCAGTAGTAGGGGCGTAGGACAGTTCAATGAGCAGTTCTTC
CDR3 protein: CASSRGVGQFNEQFF

V gene: TRBV5-1
D gene: TRBD1
clone size: -
J gene: TRBJ2-7
CDR3 DNA: TGCGCCAGCAGCTCGACTCCGGGACAGAACGAGCAGTACTTC
CDR3 protein: CASSSTPGQNEQYF

V gene: TRBV30
D gene: -
clone size: -
J gene: TRBJ1-1
CDR3 DNA: TGTGCCTGGACCCCTTTTGGCGGCTCAACTGAAGCTTTCTTT
CDR3 protein: CAWTPFGGSTEAFF

V gene: TRBV5-6
D gene: -
clone size: few
J gene: TRBJ1-5
CDR3 DNA: TGTGCCAGCAGCTTGGATGGGATCGATCAGCCCCAGCATTTT
CDR3 protein: CASSLDGIDQPQHF

V gene: TRBV30
D gene: TRBD2
clone size: -
J gene: TRBJ2-2
CDR3 DNA: TGTGCCTGGGGGTCCGGACTAGCGAAAGTCGGGGAGCTGTTTTTT
CDR3 protein: CAWGSGLAKVGELFF

V gene: TRBV6-6
D gene: TRBD2
clone size: -
J gene: TRBJ2-1
CDR3 DNA: TGTGCCAGCAGTTACTTGGCGACTAGCGGGAGATATGAGCAGTTCTTC
CDR3 protein: CASSYLATSGRYEQFF

V gene: TRBV7-2
D gene: TRBD2
clone size: -
J gene: TRBJ2-6
CDR3 DNA: TGTGCCAGCAGCTTAGGAGCGGGGCCCGGCTCTGGGGCCAACGTCCTGACTTTC
CDR3 protein: CASSLGAGPGSGANVLTF